The 4 T cell receptor beta chains in this list originate from one sample, sequenced in a study of blood T cell repertoires in COVID-19. The data were produced by immunoSEQ multiplex PCR, yet TCRdb's version contains in-frame clones alone and is incomplete. The sample holds some 350,000 clones, around nine tenths seen once. Sequenced: peripheral blood. The receptors originated from a woman younger than 30 who had recovered from COVID-19.

The J gene is TRBJ1-3, the V gene TRBV28, with TRBD1 identical over 9 bases. Trimming removed 6 bases from V and 2 bases from J; junction bases left unmatched: 2. Germline V lookup: CDR1 MDHEN, CDR2 SYDVKM. This CDR3 comprises 14 residues. The CDR3 reads CASSRTGAGNTIYF. CDR3 sequence (DNA): TGTGCCAGCAGCCGGACAGGGGCTGGAAACACCATATATTTT.

The chain carries TRBV4-3 and TRBJ2-1, with D maybe TRBD1 (6 bases). The CDR3 runs to 15 residues. Deletions cut 3 bases from V and 7 bases from J, with 16 bases between. Germline loops: CDR1 LGHNA, CDR2 YSLEER. CDR3 bases: TGCGCCAGCAGCCAGGGGGCCAGGGTGTGGAATGAGCAGTTCTTC. Translation: CASSQGARVWNEQFF.

The rearrangement joins TRBV7-9 to TRBJ1-5; tentatively, D is TRBD1 (5 bases). CDR3 size: 18 residues. In germline, CDR1 is SEHNR, CDR2 FQNEAQ (reference sequence). Trimming took off 5 bases at V and 6 bases at J, with 26 bases between the two ends. CDR3 loop: CASSPRTREDNWGQPQHF. Here the CDR3 DNA reads TGTGCCAGCAGCCCACGGACAAGGGAGGATAATTGGGGTCAGCCCCAGCATTTT.

The chain couples TRBV24-1 to TRBJ2-7; a weak D match, TRBD2 (6 bases). V was pared by 1 base and J by 0 bases, with 18 bases between. This CDR3 is built from 18 residues. Per the germline V gene, CDR1 is KGHDR and CDR2 is SFDVKD. The CDR3 DNA reads as TGTGCCACCAGTGATTTTGCGGCCTTGGCGGGGAGCTCCTACGAGCAGTACGTC. It is translated as CATSDFAALAGSSYEQYV.